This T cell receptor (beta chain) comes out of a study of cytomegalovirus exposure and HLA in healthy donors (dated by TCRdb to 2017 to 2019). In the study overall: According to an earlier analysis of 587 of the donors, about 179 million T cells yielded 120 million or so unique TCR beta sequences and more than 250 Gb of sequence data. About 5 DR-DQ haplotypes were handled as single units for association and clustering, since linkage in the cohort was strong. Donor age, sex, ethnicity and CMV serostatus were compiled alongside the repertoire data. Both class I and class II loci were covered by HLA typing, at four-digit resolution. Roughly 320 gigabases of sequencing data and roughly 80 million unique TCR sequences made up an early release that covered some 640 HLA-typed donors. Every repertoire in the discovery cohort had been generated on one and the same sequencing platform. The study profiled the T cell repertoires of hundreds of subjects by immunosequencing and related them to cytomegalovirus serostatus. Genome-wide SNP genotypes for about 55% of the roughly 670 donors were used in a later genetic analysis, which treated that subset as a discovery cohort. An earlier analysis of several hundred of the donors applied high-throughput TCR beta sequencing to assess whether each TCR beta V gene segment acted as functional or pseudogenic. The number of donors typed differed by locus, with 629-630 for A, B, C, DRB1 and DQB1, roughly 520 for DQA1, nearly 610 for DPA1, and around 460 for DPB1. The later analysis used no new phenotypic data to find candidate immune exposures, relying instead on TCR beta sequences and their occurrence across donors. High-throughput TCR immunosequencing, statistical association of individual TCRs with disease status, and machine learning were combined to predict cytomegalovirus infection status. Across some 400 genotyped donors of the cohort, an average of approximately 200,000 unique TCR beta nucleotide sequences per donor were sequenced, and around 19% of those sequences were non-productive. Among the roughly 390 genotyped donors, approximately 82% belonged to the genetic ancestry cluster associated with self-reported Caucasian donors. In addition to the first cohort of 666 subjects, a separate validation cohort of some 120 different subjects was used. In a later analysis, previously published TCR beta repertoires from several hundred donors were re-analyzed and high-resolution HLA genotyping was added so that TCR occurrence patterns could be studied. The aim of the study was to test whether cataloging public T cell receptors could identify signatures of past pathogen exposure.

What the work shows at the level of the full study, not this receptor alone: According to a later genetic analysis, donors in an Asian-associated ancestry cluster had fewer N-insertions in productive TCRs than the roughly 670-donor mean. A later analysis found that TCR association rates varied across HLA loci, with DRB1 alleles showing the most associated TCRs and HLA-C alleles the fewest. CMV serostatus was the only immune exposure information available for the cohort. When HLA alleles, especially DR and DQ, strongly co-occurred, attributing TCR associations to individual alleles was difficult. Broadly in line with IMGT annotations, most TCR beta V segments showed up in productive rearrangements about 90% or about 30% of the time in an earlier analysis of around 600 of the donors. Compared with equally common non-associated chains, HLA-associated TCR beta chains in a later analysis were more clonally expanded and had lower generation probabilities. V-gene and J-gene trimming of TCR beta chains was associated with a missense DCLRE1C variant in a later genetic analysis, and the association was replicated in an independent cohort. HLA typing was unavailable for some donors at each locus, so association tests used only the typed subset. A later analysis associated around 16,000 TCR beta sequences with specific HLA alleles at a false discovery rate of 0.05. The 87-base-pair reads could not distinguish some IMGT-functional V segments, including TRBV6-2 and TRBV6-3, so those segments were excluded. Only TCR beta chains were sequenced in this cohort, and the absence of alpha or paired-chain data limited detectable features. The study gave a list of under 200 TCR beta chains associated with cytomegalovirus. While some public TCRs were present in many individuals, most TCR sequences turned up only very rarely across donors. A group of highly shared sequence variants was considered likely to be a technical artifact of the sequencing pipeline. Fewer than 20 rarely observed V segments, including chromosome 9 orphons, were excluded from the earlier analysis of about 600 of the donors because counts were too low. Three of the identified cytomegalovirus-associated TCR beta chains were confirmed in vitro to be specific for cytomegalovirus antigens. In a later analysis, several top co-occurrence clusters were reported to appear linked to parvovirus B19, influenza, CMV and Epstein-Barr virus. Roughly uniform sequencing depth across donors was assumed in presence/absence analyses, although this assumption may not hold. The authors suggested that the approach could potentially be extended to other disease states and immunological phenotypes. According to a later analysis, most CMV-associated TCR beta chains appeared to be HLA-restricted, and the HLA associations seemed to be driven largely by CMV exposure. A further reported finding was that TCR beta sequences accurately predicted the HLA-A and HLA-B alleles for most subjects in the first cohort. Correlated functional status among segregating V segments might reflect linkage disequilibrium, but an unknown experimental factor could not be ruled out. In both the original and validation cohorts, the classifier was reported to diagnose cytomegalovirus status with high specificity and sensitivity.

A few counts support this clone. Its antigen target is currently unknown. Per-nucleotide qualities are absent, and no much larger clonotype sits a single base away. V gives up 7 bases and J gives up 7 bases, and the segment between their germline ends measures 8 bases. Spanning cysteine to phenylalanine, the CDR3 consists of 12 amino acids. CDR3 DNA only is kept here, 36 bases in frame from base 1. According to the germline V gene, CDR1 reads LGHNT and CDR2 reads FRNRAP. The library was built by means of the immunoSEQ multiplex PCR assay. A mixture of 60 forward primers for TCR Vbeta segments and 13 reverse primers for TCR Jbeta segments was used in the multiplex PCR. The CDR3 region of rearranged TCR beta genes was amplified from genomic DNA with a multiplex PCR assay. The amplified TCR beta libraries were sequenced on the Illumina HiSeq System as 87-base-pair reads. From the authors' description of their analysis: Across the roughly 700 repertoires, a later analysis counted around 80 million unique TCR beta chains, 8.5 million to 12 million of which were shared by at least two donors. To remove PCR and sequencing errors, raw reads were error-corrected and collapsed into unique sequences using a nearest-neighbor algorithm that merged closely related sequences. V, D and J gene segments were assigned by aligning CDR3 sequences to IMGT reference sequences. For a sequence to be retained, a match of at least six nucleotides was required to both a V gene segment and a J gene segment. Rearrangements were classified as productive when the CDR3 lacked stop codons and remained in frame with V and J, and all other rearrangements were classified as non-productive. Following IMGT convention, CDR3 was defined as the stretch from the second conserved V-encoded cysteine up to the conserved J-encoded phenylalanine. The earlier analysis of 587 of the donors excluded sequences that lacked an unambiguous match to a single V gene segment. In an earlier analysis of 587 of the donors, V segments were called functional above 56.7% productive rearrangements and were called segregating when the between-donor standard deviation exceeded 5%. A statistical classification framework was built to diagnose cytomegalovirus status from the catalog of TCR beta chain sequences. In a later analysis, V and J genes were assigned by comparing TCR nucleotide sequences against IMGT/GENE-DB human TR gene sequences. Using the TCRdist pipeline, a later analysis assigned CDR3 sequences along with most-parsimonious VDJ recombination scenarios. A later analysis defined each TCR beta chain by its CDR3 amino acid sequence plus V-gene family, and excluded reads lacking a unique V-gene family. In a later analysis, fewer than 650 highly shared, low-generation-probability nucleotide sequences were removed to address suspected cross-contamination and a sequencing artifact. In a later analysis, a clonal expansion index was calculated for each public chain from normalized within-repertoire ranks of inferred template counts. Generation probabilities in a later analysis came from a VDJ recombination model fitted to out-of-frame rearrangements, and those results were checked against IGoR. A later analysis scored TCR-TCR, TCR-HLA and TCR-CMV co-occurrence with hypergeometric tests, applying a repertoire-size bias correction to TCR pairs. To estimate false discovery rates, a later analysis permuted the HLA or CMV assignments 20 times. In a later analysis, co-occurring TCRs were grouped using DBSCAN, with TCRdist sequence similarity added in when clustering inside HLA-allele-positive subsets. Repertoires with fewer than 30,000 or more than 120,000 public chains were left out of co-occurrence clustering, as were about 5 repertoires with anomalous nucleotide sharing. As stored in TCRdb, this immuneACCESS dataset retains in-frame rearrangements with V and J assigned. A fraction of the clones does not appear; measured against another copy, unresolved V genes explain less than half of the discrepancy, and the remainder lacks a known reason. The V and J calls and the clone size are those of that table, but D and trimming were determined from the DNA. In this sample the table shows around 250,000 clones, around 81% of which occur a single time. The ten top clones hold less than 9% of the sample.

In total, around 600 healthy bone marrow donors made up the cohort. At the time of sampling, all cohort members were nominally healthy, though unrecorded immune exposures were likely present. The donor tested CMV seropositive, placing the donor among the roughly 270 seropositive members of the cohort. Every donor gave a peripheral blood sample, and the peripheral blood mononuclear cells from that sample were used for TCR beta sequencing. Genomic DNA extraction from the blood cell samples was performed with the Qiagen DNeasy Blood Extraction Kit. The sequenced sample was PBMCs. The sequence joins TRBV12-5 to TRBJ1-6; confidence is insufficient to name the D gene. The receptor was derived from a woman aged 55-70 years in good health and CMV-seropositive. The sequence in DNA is TGTGCTAGTGCCGAGCTCAATTCACCCCTCCACTTT. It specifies CASAELNSPLHF.